Listed below are T cell receptor beta chains from one sample, sequenced in a study of shared T cell receptors in the human thymus. Only in-frame clones appear in the TCRdb table, and some are missing; sequencing was by immunoSEQ multiplex PCR. Among about 660,000 clones listed, roughly 90% were seen once. This same sample was also part of a study on human thymus T cells.

The sequencing sample was made of thymocytes. The receptors originated from a boy less than two years old with a congenital heart defect. Each CDR3 is given with its conserved first and last residue. D genes are given only for firm matches. Clone size, where shown, is once, few, many, or a class for clones that have expanded.

>TRBD2|.|TRBJ2-3|TRBV4-2
CASSQEASGRRSTDTQYF
TGTGCCAGCAGCCAAGAGGCTAGCGGGAGGAGGAGCACAGATACGCAGTATTTT
>TRBD1|.|TRBJ2-7|TRBV19
CASSIDRAPYEQYF
TGTGCCAGTAGTATCGACAGGGCCCCCTACGAGCAGTACTTC
>TRBD2|.|TRBJ2-7|TRBV27
CASSPGTSYEQYF
TGTGCCAGCAGTCCCGGGACTAGCTACGAGCAGTACTTC
>TRBD1|.|TRBJ1-1|TRBV12-5
CASGLDPGQGAVEAFF
TGTGCTAGTGGTTTGGACCCGGGACAGGGGGCGGTTGAAGCTTTCTTT
>.|few|TRBJ1-1|TRBV12-2
CASRLNVHSQAFF
TGTGCAAGTCGCTTAAATGTTCATTCCCAGGCTTTCTTT
>TRBD2|once|TRBJ2-7|TRBV5-4
CASSPWTSGSEQYF
TGTGCCAGCAGCCCGTGGACTAGCGGGAGCGAGCAGTACTTC
>TRBD1|.|TRBJ2-7|TRBV27
CASRTPTGAGYEQYF
TGTGCCAGCAGGACCCCGACAGGGGCTGGTTACGAGCAGTACTTC
>.|.|TRBJ2-7|TRBV30
CAWNLASYSYEQYF
TGTGCCTGGAACCTAGCGTCCTACTCCTACGAGCAGTACTTC
>TRBD1|.|TRBJ2-1|TRBV6-5
CASSSQAGGNEQFF
TGTGCCAGCAGCTCCCAGGCAGGGGGCAATGAGCAGTTCTTC
>TRBD1|once|TRBJ2-7|TRBV28
CASRTGQGVYEQYF
TGTGCCAGCAGGACCGGACAGGGGGTCTACGAGCAGTACTTC
>TRBD2|.|TRBJ2-7|TRBV6-5
CATGGLAGAPYEQYF
TGTGCCACCGGGGGACTAGCGGGAGCCCCCTACGAGCAGTACTTC
>TRBD2|.|TRBJ2-4|TRBV27
CASSIRLAGAKNIQYF
TGTGCCAGCAGTATACGACTAGCGGGAGCCAAAAACATTCAGTACTTC